This T cell receptor (beta chain) was identified in a study of T cells in Graves' hyperthyroidism and ophthalmopathy. Whole-study results and caveats: Separating ophthalmopathy from stable hyperthyroidism was achieved by a 13 V-J model. Ophthalmopathy was predicted by the model a median of about six months ahead of onset.

RNA transcripts gave rise to amplified TCR beta CDR3 regions. First-round RT-PCR with HTBI primers amplified the TCR CDR3 region. TCRdb reprocessed the multiplex PCR reads with MiXCR, giving one entry per CDR3 protein. The sample shows hundreds of thousands of distinct CDR3 sequences, over 12% of them seen only once. Together with thyroid ultrasound, orbital computed tomography, serum thyroxine and TRAb, clinical symptoms were used for diagnoses. With 6 bases removed from V and 0 bases from J, the gap between germline ends came to 10 bases. CDR3 length: 14 amino acids. Germline CDR1 ENHRY, CDR2 SYGVKD. Of note for this clonotype: Its antigen is not known.

This receptor was identified in a man in his fifties or sixties with Graves' ophthalmopathy. This rearrangement joins TRBV10-3 to TRBJ2-3, with D unclear. Source material: blood. The CDR3 coding sequence is TGTGCCATCAGCCGCGCTTCTAGCACAGATACGCAGTATTTT. Translation gives CAISRASSTDTQYF.